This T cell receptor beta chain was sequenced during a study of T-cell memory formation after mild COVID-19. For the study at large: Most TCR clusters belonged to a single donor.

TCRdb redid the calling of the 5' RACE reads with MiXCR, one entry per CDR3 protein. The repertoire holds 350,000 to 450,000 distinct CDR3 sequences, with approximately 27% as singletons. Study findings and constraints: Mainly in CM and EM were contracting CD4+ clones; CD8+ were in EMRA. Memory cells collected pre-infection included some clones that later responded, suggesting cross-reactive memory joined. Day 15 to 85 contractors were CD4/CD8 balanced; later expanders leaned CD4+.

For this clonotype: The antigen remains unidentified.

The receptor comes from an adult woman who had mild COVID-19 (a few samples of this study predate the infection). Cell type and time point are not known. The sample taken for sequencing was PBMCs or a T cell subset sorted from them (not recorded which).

Here the CDR3 reads CASSQDPMSGGAAIQYF. The CDR3 nucleotides are TGCGCCAGCAGCCAAGATCCGATGTCAGGGGGCGCAGCCATTCAGTACTTC. V is TRBV4-1 and J is TRBJ2-4; 8 nucleotides match TRBD1. The CDR3 loop spans 17 amino acids. Germline V CDR1 and CDR2: MGHRA, YSYEKL. V lost 0 bases to trimming and J lost 9 bases; unmatched junction nucleotides: 13.